This note documents a single T cell receptor (beta chain) sequence. The data derive from a study of T cell responses to AZD1222 COVID-19 vaccine. The CDR3 length is 14 residues. The ends lost 2 bases at V and 0 bases at J; junction bases unmatched: 3. Germline-derived CDR1 and CDR2 are GTSNPN and SVGIG (reference sequence). Produced via immunoSEQ multiplex PCR; TCRdb's table is partial and in-frame only. The table records under 200,000 clones, around 90% of them present only once. The chain recombines TRBV30 with TRBJ2-7; TRBD2 agrees at 8 bases. The clonotype originates from an adult who received the AZD1222 COVID-19 vaccine. The starting material was peripheral blood, obtained 28 days after the second AZD1222 dose. The CDR3 DNA reads as TGTGCCTGGAGTAAGCGGGAGCACTCCTACGAGCAGTACTTC. Protein: CAWSKREHSYEQYF.